What follows describes a single T cell receptor (beta chain). Its antigen is unidentified. PCR was performed using 60 Vbeta and 13 Jbeta primers. Sequenced by immunoSEQ multiplex PCR; TCRdb stores in-frame clones only, minus some. The repertoire holds 150,000 to 200,000 clones, with roughly 68% as singletons. The entry originates in a study of cytomegalovirus exposure and HLA in healthy donors. Whole-study findings and limits: Based on reports, TCR beta sequences accurately predicted HLA-A and HLA-B alleles for most subjects. In a later analysis, TCR beta V- and J-gene trimming was associated with a missense DCLRE1C variant. For presence/absence analyses, sequencing depth was assumed to be roughly uniform across donors. Later, an analysis showed that TCR beta chains associated with HLA were more clonally expanded than others that were equally common.

V lost 4 bases and J lost 3, with 10 bases in between. The CDR3 runs 13 residues. The germline CDR1 and CDR2 sequences are SGHRS and YFSETQ. The rearrangement uses TRBV5-1 and TRBJ1-1, with no clear D. Sequenced: PBMCs. This sequence originates from a woman aged 30 to 39 in good health and CMV-seronegative. This CDR3 reads CASSARADTEAFF. Written as DNA, the CDR3 is TGCGCCAGCAGCGCCCGAGCTGACACTGAAGCTTTCTTT.